Reported below is one T cell receptor beta chain. The antigen remains unidentified. PCR primers comprised 60 Vbeta and 13 Jbeta primers. Libraries were prepared by immunoSEQ multiplex PCR; TCRdb keeps only in-frame clonotypes and omits some of them. The sample consists of around 100,000 clones, 65% to 80% of them appearing once. These data come from a study of cytomegalovirus exposure and HLA in healthy donors. Findings and caveats of the study: Accurate HLA-A and HLA-B prediction from TCR beta sequences was reported for most subjects.

CDR1 and CDR2 (germline): MDHEN, SYDVKM. The V segment lost 6 bases and the J segment 4 bases; nucleotides outside the gene matches: 8. CDR3 length equals 14 residues. This clonotype was obtained from a woman in her thirties or forties in good health and CMV-seronegative. What was sequenced was PBMCs. The gene calls are TRBV28 and TRBJ2-7, with 8 bases that match TRBD1. CDR3 loop: CASSSRGPAYEQYF. The CDR3 DNA sequence: TGTGCCAGCAGCTCCAGGGGGCCCGCTTACGAGCAGTACTTC.